The rows below give T cell receptor beta chains drawn from one sample of a study of blood T cell repertoires in COVID-19. Generated by immunoSEQ multiplex PCR, the TCRdb table keeps only in-frame clones and is missing some. Among 200,000 to 300,000 clones, approximately 78% were seen once, and the ten largest hold 3% to 4%. Sequencing input: peripheral blood. Receptor source: a woman aged 18-30 years with acute or convalescent COVID-19. The CDR3 runs from the conserved cysteine through the conserved F or W. A D gene is named only where the DNA matches it firmly. Size tells how often a clone was seen (once, few, many) or the class of an expanded clone, and some rows leave it out.

V,J,D,length,size,DNA,CDR3
TRBV10-1,TRBJ2-2,-,16,many,TGCGCCAGCAGTGAGGCGGGTAGGGCGGGAACCGGGGAGCTGTTTTTT,CASSEAGRAGTGELFF
TRBV7-2,TRBJ1-1,-,15,once,TGTGCCAGCAGCCGGGTTACAGGGCTGGCCACTGAAGCTTTCTTT,CASSRVTGLATEAFF
TRBV6-2/TRBV6-3,TRBJ2-7,-,14,-,TGTGCCAGCAGTTACTTTGTACAGGGCACCGAGCAGTACTTC,CASSYFVQGTEQYF
TRBV15,TRBJ2-7,TRBD1,15,-,TGTGCCACCAGCAGACCGGGACAGCTTGCTTTCGAGCAGTACTTC,CATSRPGQLAFEQYF
TRBV3-1/TRBV3-2,TRBJ2-2,-,15,-,TGTGCCAGCAGCCCCATGGGGAGGAACACCGGGGAGCTGTTTTTT,CASSPMGRNTGELFF
TRBV19,TRBJ1-1,-,15,-,TGTGCCAGCAAGGGGGTGGTAGGGATGAACACTGAAGCTTTCTTT,CASKGVVGMNTEAFF
TRBV19,TRBJ2-1,TRBD2,14,-,TGTGCCAGTAGTCCCAATAGCGGGATCAATGAGCAGTTCTTC,CASSPNSGINEQFF
TRBV3-1/TRBV3-2,TRBJ2-7,-,15,few,TGTGCCAGCAGCCAAGCGGGACACGGTCGCCACGAGCAGTACTTC,CASSQAGHGRHEQYF
TRBV2,TRBJ2-6,-,15,-,TGTGCCAGCAGTGAAATGCGGTCTGGGGCCAACGTCCTGACTTTC,CASSEMRSGANVLTF
TRBV11-2,TRBJ1-3,TRBD1,11,few,TGTGCCAGCAGCTCCGGACAGGGGGGATGTTTT,CASSSGQGGCF
TRBV27,TRBJ1-4,-,16,-,TGTGCCAGCAGCTTTCGCTCGAGAAACCCTAATGAAAAACTGTTTTTT,CASSFRSRNPNEKLFF
TRBV6-6,TRBJ2-7,-,15,-,TGTGCCAGCAGACAGACAGACCCCATTTTGGGCGAGCAGTACTTC,CASRQTDPILGEQYF
TRBV4-3,TRBJ2-5,TRBD1,14,-,TGCGCCAGCAGCTACGACAGGGCGGGAGAGACCCAGTACTTC,CASSYDRAGETQYF
TRBV6-6,TRBJ2-2,TRBD2,17,-,TGTGCCAGCAGTCCCCCGGGTAGCGGGGGATTAACCGGGGAGCTGTTTTTT,CASSPPGSGGLTGELFF
TRBV14,TRBJ2-3,TRBD2,18,-,TGTGCCAGCAGCCAATCATTAGGACTAGCAACTAGCACAGATACGCAGTATTTT,CASSQSLGLATSTDTQYF
TRBV28,TRBJ2-1,TRBD2,22,-,TGTGCCAGCAGTTTATACGTCCCCGGACTAGCGGGAGAGGTTGGCTCCTACAATGAGCAGTTCTTC,CASSLYVPGLAGEVGSYNEQFF
TRBV5-3,TRBJ1-5,-,14,-,TGTGCCAGAAGCTCTGCCCGAAAGGAGCAGCCCCAGCATTTT,CARSSARKEQPQHF
TRBV19,TRBJ2-1,-,13,-,TGTGCCAGTAGGACTACCGCGATCAATGAGCAGTTCTTC,CASRTTAINEQFF
TRBV3-1/TRBV3-2,TRBJ2-5,-,15,-,TGTGCCAGCAGCTTATTTACAGGGTCCCAAGAGACCCAGTACTTC,CASSLFTGSQETQYF
TRBV3-1/TRBV3-2,TRBJ1-4,TRBD1,15,-,TGTGCCAGCAGCCCACAGGGGGTGGCCGCTGGAGAACTGTTTTTT,CASSPQGVAAGELFF
TRBV6-5,TRBJ2-7,-,13,-,TGTGCCAGCAGGGAGACCAGCGGGTACGAGCAGTACTTC,CASRETSGYEQYF
TRBV7-2,TRBJ2-7,TRBD1,16,-,TGTGCCAGCAACAGCCGGGACAGCCCCCTGGGGTACGAGCAGTACTTC,CASNSRDSPLGYEQYF
TRBV6-6,TRBJ1-3,TRBD1,15,few,TGTGCCAGCAGTCCTCCGGGACAGGGTATTAACACCATATATTTT,CASSPPGQGINTIYF
TRBV5-4,TRBJ2-5,-,14,-,TGTGCCAGCAGCTTGGGACAACGCGAGGAGACCCAGTACTTC,CASSLGQREETQYF
TRBV9,TRBJ1-1,TRBD1,12,-,TGTGCCAGCAGTACAGGGGGCACTGAAGCTTTCTTT,CASSTGGTEAFF
TRBV7-8,TRBJ2-1,-,14,-,TGTGCCAGCAGCTTATTTGCAGGGTCGAATGAGCAGTTCTTC,CASSLFAGSNEQFF
TRBV19,TRBJ2-7,TRBD2,17,once,TGTGCCAGTAGTACGGGAAACAGACTAGCGGATGTATACGAGCAGTACTTC,CASSTGNRLADVYEQYF
TRBV29-1,TRBJ2-1,-,13,-,TGCAGCGGCCTGAGGATGGCCTACAATGAGCAGTTCTTC,CSGLRMAYNEQFF
TRBV5-1,TRBJ2-5,-,14,few,TGCGCCAGCAGCTTAACGTCCACGGGGGAGACCCAGTACTTC,CASSLTSTGETQYF
TRBV4-3,TRBJ2-1,-,17,-,TGCGCCAGCAGCCAAGACCGGCGGGGACCTACTTCTAATGAGCAGTTCTTC,CASSQDRRGPTSNEQFF
TRBV19,TRBJ2-1,-,12,-,TGTGCCAGTAACTCAGGGTACAATGAGCAGTTCTTC,CASNSGYNEQFF
TRBV7-2,TRBJ2-1,-,13,-,TGTGCCAGCAGCTTAGGACAGTCCAATGAGCAGTTCTTC,CASSLGQSNEQFF
TRBV5-1,TRBJ2-7,TRBD1,14,-,TGCGCCAGCAGCGCCGGGACAGGGTCCTACGAGCAGTACTTC,CASSAGTGSYEQYF
TRBV6-2/TRBV6-3,TRBJ1-5,TRBD1,16,many,TGTGCCAGCAGTTACCGACAGGGGGCTACCGATCAGCCCCAGCATTTT,CASSYRQGATDQPQHF
TRBV7-2,TRBJ2-1,TRBD2,18,once,TGTGCCAGCAGCCCCGGCTTAGCGGGACTCAGCTCCTACAATGAGCAGTTCTTC,CASSPGLAGLSSYNEQFF
TRBV30,TRBJ2-1,TRBD2,13,-,TGTGCCTGGACCCGGCGGGAGAGGGATGAGCAGTTCTTC,CAWTRRERDEQFF
TRBV19,TRBJ1-2,-,15,-,TGTGCCAGTAGTTCCTCCTGGGACATTCAGTATGGCTACACCTTC,CASSSSWDIQYGYTF
TRBV2,TRBJ2-7,TRBD1,14,once,TGTGCCAGCAGCCCGACAGGGGGGTCCTACGAGCAGTACTTC,CASSPTGGSYEQYF
TRBV18,TRBJ2-1,TRBD2,19,-,TGTGCCAGCTCACCTGACTCGGGACTAGCGGGAGCCTCCTACAATGAGCAGTTCTTC,CASSPDSGLAGASYNEQFF
TRBV5-1,TRBJ2-5,-,16,-,TGCGCCAGCAGCTTTTATGCGGGAATCTCAAAAGAGACCCAGTACTTC,CASSFYAGISKETQYF